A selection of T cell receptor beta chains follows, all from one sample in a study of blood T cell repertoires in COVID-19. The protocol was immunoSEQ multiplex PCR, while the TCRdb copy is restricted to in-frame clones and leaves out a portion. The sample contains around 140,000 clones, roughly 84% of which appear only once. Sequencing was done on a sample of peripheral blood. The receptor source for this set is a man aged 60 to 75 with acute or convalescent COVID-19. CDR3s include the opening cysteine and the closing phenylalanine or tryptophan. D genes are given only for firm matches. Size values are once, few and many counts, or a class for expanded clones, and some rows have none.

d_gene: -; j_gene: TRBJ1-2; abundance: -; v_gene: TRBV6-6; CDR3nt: TGTGCCAGCAGTTACTCCCTGGGGGGGGACCCCACGGGCTACACCTTC; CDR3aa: CASSYSLGGDPTGYTF
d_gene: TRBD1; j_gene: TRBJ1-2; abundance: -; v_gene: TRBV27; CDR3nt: TGTGCCAGCAGTTTCGGACAGGGGGCCTATGGCTACACCTTC; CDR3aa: CASSFGQGAYGYTF
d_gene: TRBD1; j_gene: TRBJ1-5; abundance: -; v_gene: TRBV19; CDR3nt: TGTGCCAGTAGTATAGCGGACAGGGGAAATCAGCCCCAGCATTTT; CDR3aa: CASSIADRGNQPQHF
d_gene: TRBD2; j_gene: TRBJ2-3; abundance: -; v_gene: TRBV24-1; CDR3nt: TGTGCCACCAGTGATTTTCGCGGGGGGGCCGGCACAGATACGCAGTATTTT; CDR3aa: CATSDFRGGAGTDTQYF
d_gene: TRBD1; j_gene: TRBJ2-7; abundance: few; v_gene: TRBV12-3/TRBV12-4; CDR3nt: TGTGCCAGCCGCCGACAGGGGGAAAACGAGCAGTACTTC; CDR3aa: CASRRQGENEQYF
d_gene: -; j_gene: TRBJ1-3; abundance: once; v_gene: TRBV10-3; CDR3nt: TGTGCCATCAGTGAGTCCAGTACTGGAAACACCATATATTTT; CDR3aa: CAISESSTGNTIYF
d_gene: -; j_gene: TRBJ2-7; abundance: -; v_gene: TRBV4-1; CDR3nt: TGCGCCAGCAGCCAACTAGCATTCCACGAGCAGTACTTC; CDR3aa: CASSQLAFHEQYF
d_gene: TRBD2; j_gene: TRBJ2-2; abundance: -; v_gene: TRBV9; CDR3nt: TGTGCCAGCAGCGCCCGACTAGCGAGTCAGACCGGGGAGCTGTTTTTT; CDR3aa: CASSARLASQTGELFF
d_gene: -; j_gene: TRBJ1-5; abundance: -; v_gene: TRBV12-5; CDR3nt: TGTGCTAGTGGTTTTAGCCAGCCCCAGCATTTT; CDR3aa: CASGFSQPQHF
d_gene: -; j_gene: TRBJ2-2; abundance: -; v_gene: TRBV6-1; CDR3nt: TGTGCCAGCAGTGAAAGCGCGAACACCGGGGAGCTGTTTTTT; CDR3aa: CASSESANTGELFF
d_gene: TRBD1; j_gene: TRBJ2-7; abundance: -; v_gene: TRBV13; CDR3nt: TGTGCCAGCAGCCGGCCGGGACAGGGGGACTACGAGCAGTACTTC; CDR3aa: CASSRPGQGDYEQYF
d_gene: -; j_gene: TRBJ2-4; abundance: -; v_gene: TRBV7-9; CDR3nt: TGTGCCAGCAGCTTAGCGCAGGGTGTCAAAAACATTCAGTACTTC; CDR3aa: CASSLAQGVKNIQYF
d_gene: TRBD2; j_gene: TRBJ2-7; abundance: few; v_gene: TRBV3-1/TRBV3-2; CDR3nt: TGTGCCAGCAGCCAAGATTTATCAAGCGGGGGAAGCGAGCAGTACTTC; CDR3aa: CASSQDLSSGGSEQYF
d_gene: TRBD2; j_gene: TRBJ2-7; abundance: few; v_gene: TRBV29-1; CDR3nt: TGCAGCGTGCGGGGGGCAAACTACGAGCAGTACTTC; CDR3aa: CSVRGANYEQYF
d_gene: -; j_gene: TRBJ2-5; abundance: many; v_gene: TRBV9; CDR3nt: TGTGCCAGCAGCGCCCGGGGAGGGGGAGGGGAGACCCAGTACTTC; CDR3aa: CASSARGGGGETQYF
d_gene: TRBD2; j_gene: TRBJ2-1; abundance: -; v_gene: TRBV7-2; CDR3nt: TGTGCCAGCAGCTTTAGCGGGGGGACTAATGAGCAGTTCTTC; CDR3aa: CASSFSGGTNEQFF
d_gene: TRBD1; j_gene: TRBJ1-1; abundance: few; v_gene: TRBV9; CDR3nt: TGTGCCAGCAGCGTGACAGGGGTGAACACTGAAGCTTTCTTT; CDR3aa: CASSVTGVNTEAFF
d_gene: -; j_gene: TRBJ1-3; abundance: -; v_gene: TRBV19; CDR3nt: TGTGCCAGTAGTTCCACAGTGGACTCTGGAAACACCATATATTTT; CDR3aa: CASSSTVDSGNTIYF
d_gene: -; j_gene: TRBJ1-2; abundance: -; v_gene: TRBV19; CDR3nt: TGTGCCAGTAGTATAACCTTCCAGAACTATGGCTACACCTTC; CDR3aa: CASSITFQNYGYTF
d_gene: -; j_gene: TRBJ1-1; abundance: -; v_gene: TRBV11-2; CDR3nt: TGTGCCAGCAGATTGGGGGGAGGCACTGAAGCTTTCTTT; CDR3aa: CASRLGGGTEAFF
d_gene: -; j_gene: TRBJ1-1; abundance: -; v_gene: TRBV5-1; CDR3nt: TGCGCCAGCAGCTTGGCATCAGGGGCGAACACTGAAGCTTTCTTT; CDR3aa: CASSLASGANTEAFF
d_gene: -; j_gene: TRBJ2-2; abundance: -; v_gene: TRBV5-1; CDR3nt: TGCGCCAGCAGCTTGCTTCAGGTTATAGGCACCGGGGAGCTGTTTTTT; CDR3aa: CASSLLQVIGTGELFF
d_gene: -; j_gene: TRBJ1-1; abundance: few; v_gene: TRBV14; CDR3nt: TGTGCCAGCAGCAAACAGGTTCACACTGAAGCTTTCTTT; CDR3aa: CASSKQVHTEAFF
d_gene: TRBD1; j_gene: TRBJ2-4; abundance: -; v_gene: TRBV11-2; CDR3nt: TGTGCCAGCAGCTCCAGGACAGGGACAGCCAAAAACATTCAGTACTTC; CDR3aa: CASSSRTGTAKNIQYF
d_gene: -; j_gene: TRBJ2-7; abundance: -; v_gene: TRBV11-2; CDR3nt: TGTGCCAGCAGCTTAGATCAGGGGGGCAGGACTATCGTCTACGAGCAGTACTTC; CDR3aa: CASSLDQGGRTIVYEQYF